This T cell receptor (beta chain) emerged from a study of blood T cell repertoires in COVID-19. The table came from immunoSEQ multiplex PCR; TCRdb's copy has only in-frame clones and leaves some out. The table shows more than 100,000 clones, with 84% occurring only once. The CDR3 extends over 14 amino acids. Germline V CDR1 and CDR2: KGHSH, LQKENI. Trimming cost V 3 bases and J 1 base, with 9 bases left between them. This receptor was obtained from a human donor in a cohort sampled during active COVID-19. Specimen: peripheral blood. This rearrangement joins TRBV18 to TRBJ1-1; perhaps TRBD1 as D (5 bases). The CDR3 sequence is CASSPIGGNTEAFF. In DNA form, the CDR3 reads TGTGCCAGCTCACCGATCGGGGGGAACACTGAAGCTTTCTTT.